These 29 T cell receptor beta chains were all obtained from the same sample, sequenced in a study of response to subunit inactivated influenza vaccine. TCRdb re-derived calls from the RT-PCR reads in MiXCR, one entry per CDR3 protein. The top ten clones hold about a tenth of a sample with 800,000 or so distinct CDR3 sequences, 21% of them seen once. The sample was PBMCs from blood, taken 4 to 6 days after vaccination. These receptors were obtained from a man in his forties or fifties who received an inactivated influenza vaccine.

A few counts support this clonotype. The rearrangement links TRBV9 to TRBJ2-2, with 9 bases fitting TRBD1. Per germline, CDR1 SGDLS and CDR2 YYNGEE. The CDR3 runs to 16 residues. The junction had 8 bases not matched to a gene; V was cut back by 4 bases and J by 4 bases. DNA for the CDR3: TGTGCCAGCAGCCCGAGACAGGGGGTCGGCACCGGGGAGCTGTTTTTT. Translated: CASSPRQGVGTGELFF.

This clonotype has only a few counts. The chain carries TRBV3-1 and TRBJ1-5; D might be TRBD1 (5 bases). This CDR3 is 16 amino acids long. CDR1 and CDR2 from the germline V gene are LGHDT and YNNKEL (reference sequence). The V gene lost 3 bases and the J gene lost 5 bases, with 17 bases spanning the gap. CDR3 sequence reads: CASSQGWGSHHQPQHF. CDR3 in DNA: TGTGCCAGCAGCCAGGGTTGGGGGTCCCACCATCAGCCCCAGCATTTT.

In the case of this clonotype: A junction boundary mismatches the germline segment, possibly from a read error. V gene TRBV7-7 combines with J gene TRBJ2-3; 8 bases agree with TRBD2. This CDR3 is built from 16 residues. Germline values: CDR1 SSHAT, CDR2 FNYEAQ (reference sequence). The CDR3 nucleotides read TGTGCTAGCAGCTTATCGTGGACTAGCAGCTTAGATACGCAGTATTTT. It translates to CASSLSWTSSLDTQYF. Variable domain in full (rest from reference TRBV7-7 and TRBJ2-3): GAGVSQSPRYKVTKRGQDVTLRCDPISSHATLYWYQQALGQGPEFLTYFNYEAQPDKSGLPSDRFSAERPEGSISTLTIQRTEQRDSAMYRCASSLSWTSSLDTQYFGPGTRLTVL.

V gene TRBV19 combines with J gene TRBJ2-5; 8 bases map to TRBD2. In germline, CDR1 is LNHDA, CDR2 SQIVND (reference sequence). The CDR3 runs to 15 residues. J was trimmed by 2 bases and V by 4 bases; bases with no gene match: 6. CDR3 sequence (DNA): TGTGCCAGTAGTACACCGGGACTAGAACAAGAGACCCAGTACTTC. Translation gives CASSTPGLEQETQYF.

A few counts support this clonotype. This rearrangement joins TRBV20-1 to TRBJ1-4; TRBD1 is a possible D gene (5 bases). The CDR3 totals 15 residues. Trimming took 4 bases from V and 4 from J, leaving 16 bases between them. Germline CDR1 reads DFQATT; CDR2 reads SNEGSKA (reference sequence). The CDR3 reads CSANLGTARNEKLFF. CDR3 nucleotides: TGCAGTGCTAACCTTGGGACGGCACGTAATGAAAAACTGTTTTTT.

Regarding this clonotype: In this CDR3 the conserved last residue, phenylalanine or tryptophan, is missing, so a read error is likely. The limits of the CDR3 on the DNA are not certain, so only TCRdb's listed CDR3 is given. V gene TRBV6-5 combines with J gene TRBJ2-7; whether TRBD1, the table's D call, matches the DNA was not checked. The germline gives CDR1 MNHEY, CDR2 SVGAGI. Including both end residues, the CDR3 is 10 amino acids long. CDR3 in amino acids: CASSYPLTLG.

This clonotype has a handful of counts. The J gene is TRBJ2-5, the V gene TRBV12-3 or TRBV12-4; 9 positions match TRBD1. The CDR3 runs 14 residues. With 6 bases clipped from V and 4 bases from J, the junction kept 6 bases outside the gene matches. Here the CDR3 DNA reads TGTGCCAGCAGCGCCGGACAGGGGCCAGAGACCCAGTACTTC. Its translation: CASSAGQGPETQYF.

This clonotype was recorded a few times. V and J are TRBV20-1 and TRBJ2-1; the match to TRBD2 covers 7 bases. This CDR3 contains 14 residues. V shed 2 bases, J shed 2 bases, and the junction held 3 bases outside the gene matches. The germline CDR1 and CDR2 sequences are DFQATT and SNEGSKA (reference sequence). In DNA, the CDR3 is TGCAGTGCTAGACTAGCGGAGGCCTACAATGAGCAGTTCTTC. This encodes CSARLAEAYNEQFF.

V gene TRBV20-1 combines with J gene TRBJ2-3, with 9 bases that match TRBD2. The CDR3 is 15 amino acids. Unmatched junction bases numbered 9, after V lost 7 bases and J lost 1 base. Germline V gene data show CDR1 as DFQATT and CDR2 as SNEGSKA (reference sequence). The CDR3 sequence is CSGEGLADRTDTQYF. Written as DNA, the CDR3 is TGCAGTGGGGAGGGACTAGCAGATCGCACAGATACGCAGTATTTT.

The rearrangement uses TRBV6-2 or TRBV6-3 and TRBJ1-2; no clear D gene. V shed 5 bases and J shed 6 bases, with 10 bases lying between them. CDR3 length equals 12 residues. In germline, CDR1 is MNHEY, CDR2 SVGEGT. Written as DNA, the CDR3 is TGTGCCAGCAGTCCTCGGACGGATGGCTACACCTTC. It is translated as CASSPRTDGYTF.

This chain joins TRBV28 and TRBJ2-7; possible D gene TRBD1, 6 bases. Germline values: CDR1 MDHEN, CDR2 SYDVKM. The ends were cut back, 6 bases at V and 5 bases at J, with 23 bases in the middle. The CDR3 has 16 residues. CDR3 DNA sequence: TGTGCCAGCAGCCCACCGACCGGTAAGGGGGTAGACGAGCAGTACTTC. Protein product: CASSPPTGKGVDEQYF. The variable domain in full, completed from reference TRBV28 and TRBJ2-7, reads DVKVTQSSRYLVKRTGEKVFLECVQDMDHENMFWYRQDPGLGLRLIYFSYDVKMKEKGDIPEGYSVSREKKERFSLILESASTNQTSMYLCASSPPTGKGVDEQYFGPGTRLTVT.

The sample holds a few counts of this clonotype. CDR3 protein: CATSRDFHEQYF. CDR3 nucleotide sequence: TGTGCCACCAGCAGAGATTTTCACGAGCAGTACTTC. J is TRBJ2-7 and V is TRBV15; no reliable D call. Trimming shortened V by 0 bases and J by 5 bases, and 5 bases separated the two germline ends. Germline V gene data show CDR1 as LNHNV and CDR2 as YYDKDF (reference sequence). The length of the CDR3 is 12 residues.

This clonotype was seen more than once but under ten times. The chain couples TRBV20-1 to TRBJ2-5, with 8 bases matching TRBD2. The CDR3 runs to 15 residues. Germline CDR1 and CDR2: DFQATT and SNEGSKA (reference sequence). The junction had 8 bases not matched to a gene; V was cut back by 1 base and J by 4 bases. CDR3 nucleotides: TGCAGTGCTAGAGGGCAAGCGGGAGTTTCAGAGACCCAGTACTTC. Its translation: CSARGQAGVSETQYF.

This clonotype was picked up a small number of times. The genes are TRBV2 and TRBJ2-7; D gene unclear. This CDR3 is built from 12 residues. CDR1 and CDR2 from the germline V gene are SNHLY and FYNNEI. V lost 4 bases and J lost 5, with 9 bases in between. For the CDR3, the DNA is TGTGCCAGCAGTGTAAATGCGAACGAGCAGTACTTC. Encoded protein: CASSVNANEQYF.

The chain carries TRBV2 and TRBJ2-3; 8 bases fit TRBD1. Germline values: CDR1 SNHLY, CDR2 FYNNEI. V was pared by 5 bases and J by 5 bases, with 9 bases of the junction left unmatched. The CDR3 is 15 residues long. The CDR3 region is CASSRTGSVGDTQYF. CDR3 nucleotide sequence: TGTGCCAGCAGTCGGACAGGGTCGGTGGGAGATACGCAGTATTTT.

The rearrangement links TRBV28 to TRBJ2-1; the D gene is possibly TRBD2 (6 bases). The CDR3 has 15 amino acids. CDR1 is MDHEN and CDR2 is SYDVKM in the germline V gene. Trimming removed 8 bases at V and 8 bases at J, with 22 bases between. CDR3 loop: CASGPGLSWRDEQFF. As DNA, the CDR3 is TGTGCCAGCGGCCCGGGACTCTCCTGGAGGGATGAGCAGTTCTTC. Looking up the rest from reference TRBV28 and TRBJ2-1 gives the full variable domain: DVKVTQSSRYLVKRTGEKVFLECVQDMDHENMFWYRQDPGLGLRLIYFSYDVKMKEKGDIPEGYSVSREKKERFSLILESASTNQTSMYLCASGPGLSWRDEQFFGPGTRLTVL.

This chain joins TRBV6-1 and TRBJ2-2; D may be TRBD2 (6 bases). Trimming took 7 bases from V and 0 from J, leaving 15 bases between them. CDR3 length: 16 amino acids. Germline V CDR1 and CDR2: MNHNS, SASEGT. The CDR3 sequence is CASTVAGRSNTGELFF. The CDR3 DNA reads TGTGCCAGCACTGTGGCGGGGAGATCGAACACCGGGGAGCTGTTTTTT.

J is TRBJ2-2 and V is TRBV2; 11 bases align to TRBD1. Germline trimming cut 5 bases from V and 1 base from J; bases unmatched to any gene: 3. The CDR3 spans 16 residues. Germline V gene sequence: CDR1 SNHLY, CDR2 FYNNEI. The CDR3 spells CASSRGTGGNTGELFF. The CDR3 nucleotides are TGTGCCAGCAGTAGAGGGACAGGGGGGAACACCGGGGAGCTGTTTTTT.

This clonotype turned up a few times. This chain uses TRBV6-6 with TRBJ2-3; D perhaps matches TRBD2 (6 bases). V was clipped by 10 bases and J by 5 bases, with 16 bases between them. In germline, CDR1 is MNHNY, CDR2 SVGAGI (reference sequence). This CDR3 comprises 13 residues. The CDR3 DNA sequence: TGTGCCACTGGGGCGGGATGGGAAGATACGCAGTATTTT. Its protein product is CATGAGWEDTQYF.

The chain couples TRBV3-1 to TRBJ2-2; D is unresolved. CDR1 is LGHDT, CDR2 YNNKEL, per germline (reference sequence). V lost 1 base and J 0 bases, leaving 9 bases between the germline ends. This CDR3 spans 16 amino acids. The CDR3 DNA follows: TGTGCCAGCAGCCAAGGTCCGGGCCCGAACACCGGGGAGCTGTTTTTT. It is translated as CASSQGPGPNTGELFF.

This clonotype was counted between two and nine times. The J gene is TRBJ2-7, the V gene TRBV20-1; tentatively, D is TRBD2 (6 bases). Germline V gene data show CDR1 as DFQATT and CDR2 as SNEGSKA (reference sequence). This CDR3 is 14 amino acids long. Trimming took off 3 bases at V and 0 bases at J, with 12 bases between the two ends. CDR3 bases: TGCAGTGCTAGCCGGGACTGGGTCTCCTACGAGCAGTACTTC. Its translation: CSASRDWVSYEQYF.

The gene calls are TRBV5-1 and TRBJ2-1; D remains unclear. Germline CDR1 is SGHRS and CDR2 is YFSETQ. Trimming removed 1 base at V and 0 bases at J, with 8 bases between. CDR3 length equals 15 residues. CDR3 DNA: TGCGCCAGCAGCTTGACGGCTCACTCCTACAATGAGCAGTTCTTC. It codes for CASSLTAHSYNEQFF.

In this sample, this clonotype turned up a few times. The chain employs TRBV4-2 and TRBJ2-5; no definite D call. CDR3 length equals 16 residues. Germline V gives CDR1 LGHNA, CDR2 YNFKEQ. V lost 0 bases, J lost 2 bases, and 13 bases lay in between. CDR3 sequence (DNA): TGTGCCAGCAGCCAAGAGGGGTTAGCCGATCAAGAGACCCAGTACTTC. Protein sequence: CASSQEGLADQETQYF.

This clonotype has a handful of counts. The rearrangement links TRBV6-1 to TRBJ1-1, with no clear D. Germline CDR1 reads MNHNS; CDR2 reads SASEGT. There are 14 residues in the CDR3. Trimming stripped 7 bases from V and 1 base from J, with 13 bases between. CDR3 DNA: TGTGCCAGCATCCGAGATGGTAGGAACACTGAAGCTTTCTTT. Residues: CASIRDGRNTEAFF.

This clonotype was detected once. The rearrangement uses TRBV30 and TRBJ2-5; 7 bases fit TRBD2. Per the germline V gene, CDR1 is GTSNPN and CDR2 is SVGIG (reference sequence). The ends lost 1 base at V and 1 base at J; junction bases unmatched: 12. This CDR3 comprises 17 residues. CDR3 coding DNA: TGTGCCTGGAGTGGGGGAGGGGCGGGAAGGGGCCAAGAGACCCAGTACTTC. This sequence encodes CAWSGGGAGRGQETQYF.

This clonotype occurred a few times. This sequence joins TRBV7-8 and TRBJ2-4; the D gene is possibly TRBD1 (6 bases). Trimming removed 5 bases at V and 3 bases at J, with 17 bases between. Germline V gives CDR1 SGHVS, CDR2 FQNEAQ. This CDR3 is 16 amino acids long. For the CDR3, the DNA is TGTGCCAGCAGCCCTAATACAGGGTTTAACAAAAACATTCAGTACTTC. Its translation is CASSPNTGFNKNIQYF. Full variable domain (remainder filled in from reference TRBV7-8 and TRBJ2-4): GAGVSQSPRYKVAKRGQDVALRCDPISGHVSLFWYQQALGQGPEFLTYFQNEAQLDKSGLPSDRFFAERPEGSVSTLKIQRTQQEDSAVYLCASSPNTGFNKNIQYFGAGTRLSVL.

The table lists this clonotype with a count of one. The CDR3 DNA follows: TGCGCCACCTCGACAGGGAACAATTCACCCCTCCACTTT. Protein sequence: CATSTGNNSPLHF. The chain links TRBV10-1 to TRBJ1-6; 7 bases line up with TRBD1. The CDR3 length is 13 residues. Trimming removed 10 bases from V and 7 bases from J; junction bases left unmatched: 7. CDR1 and CDR2 (germline): WNHNN, SYGVQD (reference sequence).

This clonotype was observed a few times. The chain joins TRBV29-1 to TRBJ2-5; D uncertain. This CDR3 contains 13 residues. From germline, CDR1 is SQVTM and CDR2 ANQGSEA. V was pared by 2 bases and J by 7 bases, with 14 bases between. The chain's CDR3 is CSVETGRLGTQYF. CDR3 bases: TGCAGCGTTGAAACGGGCAGACTCGGGACCCAGTACTTC. Looking up the rest from reference TRBV29-1 and TRBJ2-5 gives the full variable domain: SAVISQKPSRDICQRGTSLTIQCQVDSQVTMMFWYRQQPGQSLTLIATANQGSEATYESGFVIDKFPISRPNLTFSTLTVSNMSPEDSSIYLCSVETGRLGTQYFGPGTRLLVL.

The chain employs TRBV7-9 and TRBJ1-2; D perhaps matches TRBD1 (5 bases). CDR1 and CDR2 (germline): SEHNR, FQNEAQ (reference sequence). The CDR3 consists of 13 residues. Trimming removed 5 bases from V and 4 bases from J, with 11 bases in between. For the CDR3, the DNA is TGTGCCAGCAGCCCTGGGACTTTCTATGGCTACACCTTC. Translated, it gives CASSPGTFYGYTF.